This TCR beta chain is drawn from a study of T cell repertoires in ileal Crohn's disease. Study-wide background: 30% to 40% were active smokers at surgery; median disease duration was almost 8 years. Points from the study as a whole: All patients with clonality above 26.8% had endoscopic recurrence. Within the first postoperative year, endoscopy came at median approximately 6.9 months. Compared with non-smokers, active smokers at surgery showed more clonal expansions.

Germline CDR1 SGHAT, CDR2 FQNNGV. The CDR3 has 14 amino acids. V was cut by 4 bases and J by 2 bases, with 9 bases left in between. About this clone: What it binds is unknown.

Noted time point: neoterminal ileum biopsy at postoperative endoscopy, about 6 months after surgery. TCRdb's copy holds only in-frame clones and misses some; the assay was immunoSEQ multiplex PCR. The data contain about 12,000 clones, more than 65% of them seen just once; the ten biggest clones take up over 6.5%. The V call is TRBV11-2, the J call TRBJ2-1, with D possibly being TRBD2 (7 bases). Sequenced input: ileal tissue. The receptor comes from an adult with Crohn's disease. Here the CDR3 DNA reads TGTGCCAGCAGCTCGGGGGGCGCCTACAATGAGCAGTTCTTC. Translation gives CASSSGGAYNEQFF.